This T cell receptor beta chain was identified during a study of OX40 agonist ivuxolimab in advanced cancers. Whole-study context: While on treatment, patients had intravenous ivuxolimab at 0.01 to 10 mg/kg every 2 weeks. Eligibility rules accepted prior anti-PD-1, anti-PD-L1 or anti-CTLA-4 therapy, and roughly 40% had some.

The study, taken as a whole, reports: Clonal expansion by week 6 occurred in CD4+ and CD8+ blood T cells (at 0.1 to 3.0 mg/kg). Not determined was the antigen specificity of the expanded peripheral T cells.

For this clone: What it binds is not known.

Sequenced by immunoSEQ multiplex PCR; TCRdb stores in-frame clones only, minus some. The profile shows 100,000 to 150,000 clones, roughly nine tenths of them singletons. The CDR3 is 17 residues long. The germline gives CDR1 SGHRS, CDR2 YFSETQ. Unmatched junction bases numbered 8, after V lost 3 bases and J lost 4 bases. This receptor was identified in an adult with an advanced solid tumor such as melanoma, head and neck, liver or kidney cancer. This rearrangement joins TRBV5-1 to TRBJ2-1, with TRBD2 matching 12 bases. Sequencing was performed on CD4+ or CD8+ T cells sorted from blood, taken in a trial of the OX40 agonist ivuxolimab. The CDR3, as DNA: TGCGCCAGCAGCTCCCGGACTAGCGGGGCCTTATACAATGAGCAGTTCTTC. Residues: CASSSRTSGALYNEQFF.